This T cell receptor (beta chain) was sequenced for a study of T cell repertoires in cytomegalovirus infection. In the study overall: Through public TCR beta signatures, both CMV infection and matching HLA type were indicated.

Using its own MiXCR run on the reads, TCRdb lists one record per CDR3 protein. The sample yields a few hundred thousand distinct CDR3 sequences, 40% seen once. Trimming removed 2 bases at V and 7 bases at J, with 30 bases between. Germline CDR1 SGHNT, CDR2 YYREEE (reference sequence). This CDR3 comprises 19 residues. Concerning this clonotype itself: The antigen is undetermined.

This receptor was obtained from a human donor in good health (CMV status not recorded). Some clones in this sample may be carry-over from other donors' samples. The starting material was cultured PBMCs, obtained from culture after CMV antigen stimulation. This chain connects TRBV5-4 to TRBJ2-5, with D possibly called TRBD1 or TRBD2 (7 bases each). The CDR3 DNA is TGTGCCAGCAGCTTAGGTGGGAGGGGGCTAGCGATAAGTGAAGGGACCCAGTACTTC. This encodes CASSLGGRGLAISEGTQYF.